Below, 16 T cell receptor beta chains from the same sample are listed, as sequenced in a study of cytomegalovirus exposure and HLA in healthy donors. PCR primers comprised 60 Vbeta and 13 Jbeta primers. The data were produced by immunoSEQ multiplex PCR, yet TCRdb's version contains in-frame clones alone and is incomplete. The table lists roughly 190,000 clones, around 84% of them singletons, with approximately 1.7% in the top ten. Specimen: PBMCs. Source of these receptors: a woman between 18 and 29 years old in good health and CMV-seronegative.

The genes are TRBV30 and TRBJ1-4; TRBD1 agrees at 9 bases. V was clipped by 2 bases and J by 6 bases; unmatched bases: 7. Per germline, CDR1 GTSNPN and CDR2 SVGIG (reference sequence). This CDR3 contains 15 residues. CDR3 sequence: CAWSIKDRGDEKLFF. In DNA form, the CDR3 reads TGTGCCTGGAGTATAAAGGACAGGGGAGATGAAAAACTGTTTTTT.

The chain employs TRBV29-1 and TRBJ2-3; D remains unclear. The CDR3 spans 15 residues. Germline V gene lookup returns CDR1 SQVTM and CDR2 ANQGSEA. V was cut by 1 base and J by 2 bases, with 13 bases left in between. Written as DNA, the CDR3 is TGCAGCGTTGAAGGAGGCACCTCAAACACAGATACGCAGTATTTT. This encodes CSVEGGTSNTDTQYF.

This sequence joins TRBV5-4 and TRBJ1-5, with a tentative D call TRBD1 (5 bases). The CDR3 has 15 amino acids. The germline V gene encodes CDR1 SGHNT and CDR2 YYREEE (reference sequence). V gave up 3 bases and J gave up 0 bases, with 10 bases separating them. CDR3 protein: CASSWGGYSNQPQHF. The CDR3 nucleotides read TGTGCCAGCAGCTGGGGGGGTTATAGCAATCAGCCCCAGCATTTT.

V is TRBV6-1 and J is TRBJ1-1; no clear D gene. CDR3 length: 13 amino acids. CDR1 is MNHNS and CDR2 is SASEGT in the germline V gene. V was shortened by 0 bases and J by 6 bases, with 8 bases between the two germline ends. The CDR3 sequence: CASSEAPKAEAFF. CDR3 nucleotide sequence: TGTGCCAGCAGTGAAGCCCCTAAAGCTGAAGCTTTCTTT.

The rearrangement uses TRBV5-6 and TRBJ2-5; TRBD2 is a possible D gene (7 bases). V dropped 4 bases and J dropped 6 bases, with 19 bases sitting between them. Germline V gene sequence: CDR1 SGHDT, CDR2 YYEEEE. The CDR3 extends over 15 amino acids. The CDR3 bases are TGTGCCAGCAGCCTGCTGGGGGGGCTGTTAAAGACCCAGTACTTC. Protein product: CASSLLGGLLKTQYF.

The genes are TRBV5-1 and TRBJ1-4; TRBD1 matches at 8 bases. CDR3 length equals 15 residues. The V gene's germline CDR1 is SGHRS and CDR2 YFSETQ. The V gene end was trimmed by 0 bases and the J gene end by 5 bases; junction bases not matched to a gene: 3. This chain's CDR3 is CASSLDGTGNEKLFF. For the CDR3, the DNA is TGCGCCAGCAGCTTGGATGGGACAGGAAATGAAAAACTGTTTTTT.

The chain couples TRBV7-8 to TRBJ1-5; TRBD1 might be the D (6 bases). The CDR3 extends over 13 amino acids. Trimming pared 3 bases from V and 7 bases from J, leaving 10 bases between. The V gene's germline CDR1 is SGHVS and CDR2 FQNEAQ. CDR3 nucleotides: TGTGCCAGCAGCTTCAACAGGGACCAGCCCCAGCATTTT. Translating it yields CASSFNRDQPQHF.

The chain combines TRBV5-4 with TRBJ2-7; 9 nucleotides line up with TRBD1. In germline, CDR1 is SGHNT, CDR2 YYREEE (reference sequence). V trimming: 5 bases; J trimming: 5 bases; junction bases outside the gene matches: 11. The CDR3 is made up of 15 amino acids. CDR3 sequence: CASSPFTGGTDEQYF. Written as DNA, the CDR3 is TGTGCCAGCAGTCCCTTTACAGGGGGCACGGACGAGCAGTACTTC.

The rearrangement joins TRBV30 to TRBJ1-5, with D perhaps matching TRBD1 (5 bases). The CDR3 totals 13 residues. The germline V gene has CDR1 GTSNPN and CDR2 SVGIG (reference sequence). V lost 4 bases and J lost 3, with 10 bases in between. The CDR3 is CAWKGQNNQPQHF. The CDR3 DNA reads as TGTGCCTGGAAAGGACAAAACAATCAGCCCCAGCATTTT.

The chain has TRBV27 and TRBJ1-5; TRBD1 agrees at 7 bases. The V segment lost 6 bases and the J segment 1 base; nucleotides outside the gene matches: 6. The CDR3 covers 15 residues. CDR1 MNHEY and CDR2 SMNVEV come from the germline V gene (reference sequence). CDR3 residues: CASRQGQESNQPQHF. In DNA, the CDR3 is TGTGCCAGCAGGCAAGGACAGGAGAGCAATCAGCCCCAGCATTTT.

The genes are TRBV10-1 and TRBJ2-3; D not certain. The CDR3 loop spans 13 amino acids. CDR1 WNHNN and CDR2 SYGVQD come from the germline V gene (reference sequence). The V and J ends lost 6 bases and 6 bases respectively, with 13 bases between them. The CDR3 here is CASRPRLEDTQYF. The CDR3 nucleotides read TGCGCCAGCAGGCCCCGCTTAGAGGATACGCAGTATTTT.

This sequence joins TRBV19 and TRBJ1-4; D might be TRBD1 (6 bases). V was clipped by 10 bases and J by 8 bases, with 20 bases between them. The CDR3 sequence is 14 residues long. Germline values: CDR1 LNHDA, CDR2 SQIVND (reference sequence). The CDR3 here is CATRSEGGGEKLFF. CDR3 coding DNA: TGTGCCACCCGTAGTGAGGGCGGGGGCGAAAAACTGTTTTTT.

This clone is a singleton in its sample. V and J are TRBV7-2 and TRBJ2-1, with 10 bases aligning to TRBD2. CDR3 length: 16 residues. The V gene end was trimmed by 5 bases and the J gene end by 9 bases; junction bases not matched to a gene: 13. CDR1 SGHTA and CDR2 FQGNSA come from the germline V gene. The CDR3 DNA reads TGTGCCAGCAGCGGAGAGCGGGAGGGCCCTCGGAGTGAGCAGTTCTTC. Amino acid sequence: CASSGEREGPRSEQFF.

V gene TRBV5-1 combines with J gene TRBJ2-1; TRBD2 aligns across 8 bases. The V and J ends lost 4 bases and 7 bases, in that order; junction bases with no gene match: 4. The germline CDR1 and CDR2 sequences are SGHRS and YFSETQ. The CDR3 spans 13 residues. Written as DNA, the CDR3 is TGCGCCAGCAGCCCGGGGGGGCTAAATGAGCAGTTCTTC. This gives the protein CASSPGGLNEQFF. The full variable domain, rest sourced from reference TRBV5-1 and TRBJ2-1, is KAGVTQTPRYLIKTRGQQVTLSCSPISGHRSVSWYQQTPGQGLQFLFEYFSETQRNKGNFPGRFSGRQFSNSRSEMNVSTLELGDSALYLCASSPGGLNEQFFGPGTRLTVL.

This sequence joins TRBV9 and TRBJ2-5; TRBD2 matches at 7 bases. Germline V gene data show CDR1 as SGDLS and CDR2 as YYNGEE. V was clipped by 0 bases and J by 2 bases; unmatched bases: 4. The CDR3 length is 15 residues. CDR3 in amino acids: CASSVAAGEQETQYF. The CDR3 nucleotides read TGTGCCAGCAGCGTAGCGGCGGGAGAACAAGAGACCCAGTACTTC.

This clone was counted a few times. The V and J genes are TRBV5-6 and TRBJ2-1; 10 nucleotides align to TRBD2. CDR1 and CDR2 from the germline V gene are SGHDT and YYEEEE. This CDR3 is 17 amino acids long. Unmatched junction bases numbered 9, after V lost 0 bases and J lost 6 bases. The CDR3 nucleotides read TGTGCCAGCAGCTTGGGGAATCTAGCGGGAGTCGTCAATGAGCAGTTCTTC. It is translated as CASSLGNLAGVVNEQFF.